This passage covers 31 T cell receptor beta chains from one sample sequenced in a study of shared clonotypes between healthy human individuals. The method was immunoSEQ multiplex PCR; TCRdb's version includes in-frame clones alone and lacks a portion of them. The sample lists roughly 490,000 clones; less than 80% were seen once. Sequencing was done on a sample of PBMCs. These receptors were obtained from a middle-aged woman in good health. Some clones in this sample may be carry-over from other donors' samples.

The CDR3 reads CANRGPGELFF. The CDR3 coding sequence is TGTGCCAACCGGGGGCCCGGGGAGCTGTTTTTT. The V gene is TRBV6-8, the J gene TRBJ2-2; either TRBD1 or TRBD2 may supply D (6 bases each). Germline V CDR1 and CDR2: MNHGY, SAAAGT. Trimming took off 10 bases at V and 6 bases at J, with 9 bases between the two ends. The CDR3 spans 11 residues.

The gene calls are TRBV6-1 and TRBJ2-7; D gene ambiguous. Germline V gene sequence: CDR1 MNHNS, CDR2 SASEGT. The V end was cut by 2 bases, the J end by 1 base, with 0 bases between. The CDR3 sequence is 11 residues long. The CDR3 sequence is CASSESYEQYF. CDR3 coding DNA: TGTGCCAGCAGTGAATCCTACGAGCAGTACTTC.

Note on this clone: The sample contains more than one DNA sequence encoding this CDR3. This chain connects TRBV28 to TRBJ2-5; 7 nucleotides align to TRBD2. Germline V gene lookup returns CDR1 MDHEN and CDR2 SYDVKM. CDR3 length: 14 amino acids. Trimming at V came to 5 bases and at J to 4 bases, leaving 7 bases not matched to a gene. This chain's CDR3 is CASSLGGSGETQYF. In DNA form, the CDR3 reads TGTGCCAGCAGTCTGGGAGGGTCCGGAGAGACCCAGTACTTC.

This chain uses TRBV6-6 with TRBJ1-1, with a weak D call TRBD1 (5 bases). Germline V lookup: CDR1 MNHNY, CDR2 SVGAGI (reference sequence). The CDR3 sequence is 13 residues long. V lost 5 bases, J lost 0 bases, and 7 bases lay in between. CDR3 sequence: CASSRDLNTEAFF. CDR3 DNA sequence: TGTGCCAGCAGTCGGGACTTGAACACTGAAGCTTTCTTT.

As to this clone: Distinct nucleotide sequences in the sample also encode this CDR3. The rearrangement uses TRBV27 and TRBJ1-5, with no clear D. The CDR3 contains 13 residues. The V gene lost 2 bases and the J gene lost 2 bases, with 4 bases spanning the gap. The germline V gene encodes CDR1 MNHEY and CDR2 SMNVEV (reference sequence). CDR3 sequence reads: CASSLRGNQPQHF. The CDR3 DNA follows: TGTGCCAGCAGTTTAAGAGGCAATCAGCCCCAGCATTTT.

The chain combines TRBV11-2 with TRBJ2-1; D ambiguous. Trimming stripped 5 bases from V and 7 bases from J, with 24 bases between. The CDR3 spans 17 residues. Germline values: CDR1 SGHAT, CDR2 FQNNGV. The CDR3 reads CASSPEVVAAVRNEQFF. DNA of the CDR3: TGTGCCAGCAGCCCCGAGGTCGTAGCAGCAGTGAGGAATGAGCAGTTCTTC.

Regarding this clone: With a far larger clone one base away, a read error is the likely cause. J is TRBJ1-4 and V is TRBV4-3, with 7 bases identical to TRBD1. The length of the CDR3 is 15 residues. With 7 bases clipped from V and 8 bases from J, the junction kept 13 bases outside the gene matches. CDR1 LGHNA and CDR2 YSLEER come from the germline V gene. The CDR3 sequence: CASIRETGKEEKLFF. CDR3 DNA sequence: TGCGCCAGCATCCGAGAGACAGGGAAGGAAGAAAAACTGTTTTTT.

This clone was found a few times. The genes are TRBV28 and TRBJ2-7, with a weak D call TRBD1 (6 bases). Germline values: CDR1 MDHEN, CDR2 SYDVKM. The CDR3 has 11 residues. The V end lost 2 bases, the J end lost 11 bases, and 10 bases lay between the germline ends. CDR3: CASSLATGKYF. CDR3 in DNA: TGTGCCAGCAGTTTAGCAACAGGGAAGTACTTC.

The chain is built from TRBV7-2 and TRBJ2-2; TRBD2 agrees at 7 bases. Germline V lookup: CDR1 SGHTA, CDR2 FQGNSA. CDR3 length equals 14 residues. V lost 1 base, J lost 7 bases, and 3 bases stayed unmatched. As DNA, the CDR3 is TGTGCCAGCAGCTTAGAGCGGGATATCGGGGAGCTGTTTTTT. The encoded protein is CASSLERDIGELFF.

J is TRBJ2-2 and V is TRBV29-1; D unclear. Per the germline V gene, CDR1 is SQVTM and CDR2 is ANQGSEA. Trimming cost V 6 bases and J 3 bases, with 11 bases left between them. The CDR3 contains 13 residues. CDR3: CSVGRADTGELFF. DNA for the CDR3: TGCAGCGTCGGCCGCGCGGACACCGGGGAGCTGTTTTTT.

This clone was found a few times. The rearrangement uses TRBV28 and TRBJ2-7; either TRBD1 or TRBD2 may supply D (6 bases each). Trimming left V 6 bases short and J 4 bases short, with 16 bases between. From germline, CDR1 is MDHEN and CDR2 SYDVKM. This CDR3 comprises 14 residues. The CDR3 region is CASSPPGAGYEQYF. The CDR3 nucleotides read TGTGCCAGCAGCCCCCCGGGGGCGGGTTACGAGCAGTACTTC.

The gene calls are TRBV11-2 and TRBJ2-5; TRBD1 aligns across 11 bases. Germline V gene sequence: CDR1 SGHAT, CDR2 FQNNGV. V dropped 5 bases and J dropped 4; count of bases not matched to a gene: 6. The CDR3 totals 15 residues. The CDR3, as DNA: TGTGCCAGCAGCATGGACAGGGGGCAGGTAGAGACCCAGTACTTC. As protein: CASSMDRGQVETQYF.

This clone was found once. The CDR3 DNA reads TGTGCCAGCACTTTGACTAGCGGTGGCACAGATACGCAGTATTTT. Translating it yields CASTLTSGGTDTQYF. The J gene is TRBJ2-3, the V gene TRBV7-8, with TRBD2 matching over 9 bases. The germline gives CDR1 SGHVS, CDR2 FQNEAQ. The V segment lost 7 bases and the J segment 1 base; nucleotides outside the gene matches: 6. The length of the CDR3 is 15 residues. Based on the CDR3 plus reference TRBV7-8 and TRBJ2-3, the full variable domain is GAGVSQSPRYKVAKRGQDVALRCDPISGHVSLFWYQQALGQGPEFLTYFQNEAQLDKSGLPSDRFFAERPEGSVSTLKIQRTQQEDSAVYLCASTLTSGGTDTQYFGPGTRLTVL.

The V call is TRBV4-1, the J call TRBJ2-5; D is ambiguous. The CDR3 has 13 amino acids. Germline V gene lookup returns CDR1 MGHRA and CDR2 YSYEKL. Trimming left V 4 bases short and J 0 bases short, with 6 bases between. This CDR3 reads CASSPHHQETQYF. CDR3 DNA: TGCGCCAGCAGCCCGCACCACCAAGAGACCCAGTACTTC.

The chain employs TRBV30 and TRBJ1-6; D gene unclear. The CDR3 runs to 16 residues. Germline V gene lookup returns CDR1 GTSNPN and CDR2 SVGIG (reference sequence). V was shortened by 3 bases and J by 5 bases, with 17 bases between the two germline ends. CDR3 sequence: CAWSRNGQPDNSPLHF. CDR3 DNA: TGTGCCTGGAGCAGAAACGGGCAACCGGATAATTCACCCCTCCACTTT.

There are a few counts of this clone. The CDR3 is CAISDRSATGNTIYF. In DNA, the CDR3 is TGTGCCATCAGTGACCGATCTGCAACTGGAAACACCATATATTTT. The chain has TRBV10-3 and TRBJ1-3; D is unclear. The CDR3 spans 15 residues. V gave up 3 bases and J gave up 2 bases, with 11 bases separating them. Germline CDR1 ENHRY, CDR2 SYGVKD.

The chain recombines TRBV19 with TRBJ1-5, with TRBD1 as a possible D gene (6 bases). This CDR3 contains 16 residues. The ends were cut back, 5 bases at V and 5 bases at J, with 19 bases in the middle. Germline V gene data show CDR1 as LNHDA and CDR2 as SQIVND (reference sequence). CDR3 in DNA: TGTGCCAGTAGTCTCTACAGGGCGGAGGGTGATCAGCCCCAGCATTTT. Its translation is CASSLYRAEGDQPQHF.

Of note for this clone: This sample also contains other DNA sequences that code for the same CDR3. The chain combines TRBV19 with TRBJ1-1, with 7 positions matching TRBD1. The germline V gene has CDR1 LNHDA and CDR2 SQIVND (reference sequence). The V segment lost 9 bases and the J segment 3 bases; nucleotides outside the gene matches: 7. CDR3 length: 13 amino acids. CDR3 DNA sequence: TGTGCCAGCGCCCGAGACAGGGACACTGAAGCTTTCTTT. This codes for CASARDRDTEAFF.

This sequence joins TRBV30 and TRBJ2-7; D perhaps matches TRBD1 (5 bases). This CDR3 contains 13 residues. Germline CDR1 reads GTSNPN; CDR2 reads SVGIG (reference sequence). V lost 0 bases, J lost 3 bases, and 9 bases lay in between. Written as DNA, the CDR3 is TGTGCCTGGAGTGTAGGGGCTAGCTACGAGCAGTACTTC. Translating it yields CAWSVGASYEQYF.

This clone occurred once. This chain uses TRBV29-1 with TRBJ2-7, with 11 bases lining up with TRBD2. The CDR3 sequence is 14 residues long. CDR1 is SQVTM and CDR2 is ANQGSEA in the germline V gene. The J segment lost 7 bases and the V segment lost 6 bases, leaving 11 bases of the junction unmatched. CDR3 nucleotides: TGCAGCGTCCGTCTAGCGGGAGGAGGAAGTGAGCAGTACTTC. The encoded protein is CSVRLAGGGSEQYF.

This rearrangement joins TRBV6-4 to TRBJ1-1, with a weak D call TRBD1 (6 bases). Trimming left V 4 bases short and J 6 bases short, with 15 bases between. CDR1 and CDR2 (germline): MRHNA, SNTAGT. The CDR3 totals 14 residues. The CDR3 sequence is CASSVSDSAAEAFF. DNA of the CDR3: TGTGCCAGCAGTGTCTCGGACAGTGCGGCTGAAGCTTTCTTT.

The CDR3 spells CASRQDRVTDTQYF. The CDR3 DNA sequence: TGCGCCAGCAGGCAAGACAGGGTCACAGATACGCAGTATTTT. V gene TRBV5-1 combines with J gene TRBJ2-3; 7 positions match TRBD1. Germline loops: CDR1 SGHRS, CDR2 YFSETQ. Germline trimming cut 5 bases from V and 2 bases from J; bases unmatched to any gene: 5. The CDR3 loop spans 14 amino acids.

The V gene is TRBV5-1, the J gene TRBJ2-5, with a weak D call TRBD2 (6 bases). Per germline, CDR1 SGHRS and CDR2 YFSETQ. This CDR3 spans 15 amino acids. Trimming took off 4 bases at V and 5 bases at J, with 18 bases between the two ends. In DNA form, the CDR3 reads TGCGCCAGCAGCCCCAACCCCGGGACTTCGGAGACCCAGTACTTC. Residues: CASSPNPGTSETQYF.

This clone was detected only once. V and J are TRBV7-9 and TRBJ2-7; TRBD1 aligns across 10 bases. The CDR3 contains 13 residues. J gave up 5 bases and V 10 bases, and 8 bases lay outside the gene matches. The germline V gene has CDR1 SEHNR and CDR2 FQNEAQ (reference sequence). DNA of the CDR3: TGTGCCACTGAGACAGGGGGCATCGACGAGCAGTACTTC. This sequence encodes CATETGGIDEQYF.

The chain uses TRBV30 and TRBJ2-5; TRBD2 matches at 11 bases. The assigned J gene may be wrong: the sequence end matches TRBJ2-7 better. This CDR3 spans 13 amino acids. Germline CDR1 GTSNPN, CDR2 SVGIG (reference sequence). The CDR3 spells CAWAAGTSGEQYF. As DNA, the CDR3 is TGTGCCTGGGCTGCCGGGACTAGCGGCGAGCAGTACTTC.

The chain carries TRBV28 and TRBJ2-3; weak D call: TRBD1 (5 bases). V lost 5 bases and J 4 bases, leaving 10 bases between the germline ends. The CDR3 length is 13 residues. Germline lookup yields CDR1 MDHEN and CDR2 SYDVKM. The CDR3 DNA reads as TGTGCCAGCAGTGACATAGGGGCAGATACGCAGTATTTT. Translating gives CASSDIGADTQYF.

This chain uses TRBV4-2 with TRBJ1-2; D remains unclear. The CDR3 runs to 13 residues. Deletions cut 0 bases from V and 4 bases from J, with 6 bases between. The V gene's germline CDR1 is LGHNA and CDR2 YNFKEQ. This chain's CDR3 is CASSQDERYGYTF. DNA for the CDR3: TGTGCCAGCAGCCAAGATGAACGCTATGGCTACACCTTC.

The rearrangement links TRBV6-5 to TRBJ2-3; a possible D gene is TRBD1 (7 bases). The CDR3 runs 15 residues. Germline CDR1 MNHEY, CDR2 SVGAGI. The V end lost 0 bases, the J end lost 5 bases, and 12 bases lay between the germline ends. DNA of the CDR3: TGTGCCAGCAGTTACTCGAGGCAGGGGGGAGATACGCAGTATTTT. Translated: CASSYSRQGGDTQYF.

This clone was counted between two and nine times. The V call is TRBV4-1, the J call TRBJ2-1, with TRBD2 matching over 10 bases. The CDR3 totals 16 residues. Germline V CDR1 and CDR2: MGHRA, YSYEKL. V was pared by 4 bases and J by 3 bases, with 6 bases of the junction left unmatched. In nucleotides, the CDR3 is TGCGCCAGCAGCCCCCGGACTAGCGGAGTCTACAATGAGCAGTTCTTC. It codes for CASSPRTSGVYNEQFF.

CDR3 protein: CASTTAAGTQYF. Written as DNA, the CDR3 is TGTGCCAGTACGACGGCGGCCGGTACGCAGTATTTT. This sequence joins TRBV19 and TRBJ2-3; D is undetermined. The germline gives CDR1 LNHDA, CDR2 SQIVND (reference sequence). Trimming shortened V by 7 bases and J by 8 bases, and 13 bases separated the two germline ends. The CDR3 covers 12 residues.

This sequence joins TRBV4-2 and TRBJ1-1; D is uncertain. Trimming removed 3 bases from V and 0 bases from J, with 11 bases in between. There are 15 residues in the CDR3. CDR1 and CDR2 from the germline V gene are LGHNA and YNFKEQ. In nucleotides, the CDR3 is TGTGCCAGCAGCCAGGAAATAAGCGTGAACACTGAAGCTTTCTTT. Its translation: CASSQEISVNTEAFF.